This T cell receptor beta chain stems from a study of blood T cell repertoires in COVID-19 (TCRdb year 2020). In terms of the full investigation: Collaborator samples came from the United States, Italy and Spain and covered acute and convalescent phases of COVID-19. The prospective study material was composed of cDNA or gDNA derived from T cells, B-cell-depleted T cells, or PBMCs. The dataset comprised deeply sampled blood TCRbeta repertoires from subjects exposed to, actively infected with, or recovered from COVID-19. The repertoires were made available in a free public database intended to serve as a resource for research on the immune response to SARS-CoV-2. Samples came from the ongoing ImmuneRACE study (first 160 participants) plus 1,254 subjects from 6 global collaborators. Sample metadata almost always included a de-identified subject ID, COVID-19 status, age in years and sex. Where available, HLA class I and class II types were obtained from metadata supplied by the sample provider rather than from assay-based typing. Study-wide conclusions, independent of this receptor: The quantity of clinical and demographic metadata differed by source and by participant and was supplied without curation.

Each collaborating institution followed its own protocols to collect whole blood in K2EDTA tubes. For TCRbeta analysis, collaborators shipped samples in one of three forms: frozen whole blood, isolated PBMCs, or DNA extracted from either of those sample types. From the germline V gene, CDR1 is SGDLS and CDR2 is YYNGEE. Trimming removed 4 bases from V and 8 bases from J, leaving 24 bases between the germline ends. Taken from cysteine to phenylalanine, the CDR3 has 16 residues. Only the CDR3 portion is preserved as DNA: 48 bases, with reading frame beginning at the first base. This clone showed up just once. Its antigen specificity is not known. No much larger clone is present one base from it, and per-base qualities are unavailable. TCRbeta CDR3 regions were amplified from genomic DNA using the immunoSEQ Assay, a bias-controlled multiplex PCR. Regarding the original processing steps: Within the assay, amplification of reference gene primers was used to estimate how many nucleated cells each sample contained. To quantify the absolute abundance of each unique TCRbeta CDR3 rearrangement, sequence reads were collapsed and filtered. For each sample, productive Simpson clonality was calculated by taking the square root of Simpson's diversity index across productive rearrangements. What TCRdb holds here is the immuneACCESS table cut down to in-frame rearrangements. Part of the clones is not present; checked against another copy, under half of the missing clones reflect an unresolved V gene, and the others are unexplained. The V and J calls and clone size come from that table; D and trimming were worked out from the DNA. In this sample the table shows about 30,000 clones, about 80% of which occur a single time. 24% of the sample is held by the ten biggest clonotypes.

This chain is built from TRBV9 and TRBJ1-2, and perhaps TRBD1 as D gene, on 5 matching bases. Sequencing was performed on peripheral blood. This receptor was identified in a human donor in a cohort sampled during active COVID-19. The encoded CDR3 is CASSPHASQGFGGYTF. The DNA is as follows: TGTGCCAGCAGCCCCCACGCCTCCCAGGGTTTCGGCGGCTACACCTTC.